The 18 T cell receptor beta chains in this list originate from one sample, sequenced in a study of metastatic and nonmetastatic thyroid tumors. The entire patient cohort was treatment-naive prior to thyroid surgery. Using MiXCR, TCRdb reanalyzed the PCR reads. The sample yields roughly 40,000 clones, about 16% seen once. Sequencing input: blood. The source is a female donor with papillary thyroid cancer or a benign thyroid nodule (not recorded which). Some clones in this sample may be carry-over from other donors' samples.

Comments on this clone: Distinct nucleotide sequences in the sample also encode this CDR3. CDR3: CASGDSLSVQYF. The DNA for the CDR3 is TGTGCCAGCGGTGACAGCCTTTCCGTGCAGTACTTC. The chain employs TRBV10-3 and TRBJ2-7; possible D gene TRBD1, 5 bases. V lost 10 bases, J lost 9 bases, and 19 bases lay in between. CDR3 size: 12 residues. CDR1 and CDR2 (germline): ENHRY, SYGVKD.

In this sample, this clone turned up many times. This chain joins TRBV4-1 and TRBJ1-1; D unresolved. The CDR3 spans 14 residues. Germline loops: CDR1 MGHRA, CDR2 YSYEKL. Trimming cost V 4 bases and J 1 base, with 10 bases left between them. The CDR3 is CASSLPVRNTEAFF. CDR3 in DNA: TGCGCCAGCAGCCTCCCAGTCCGGAACACTGAAGCTTTCTTT.

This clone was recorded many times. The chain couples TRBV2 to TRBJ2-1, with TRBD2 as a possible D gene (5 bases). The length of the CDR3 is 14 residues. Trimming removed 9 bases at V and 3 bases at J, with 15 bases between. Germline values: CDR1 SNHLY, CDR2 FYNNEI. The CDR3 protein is CARTPPGLYNEQFF. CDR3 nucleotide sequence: TGTGCCAGGACTCCCCCTGGACTCTACAATGAGCAGTTCTTC.

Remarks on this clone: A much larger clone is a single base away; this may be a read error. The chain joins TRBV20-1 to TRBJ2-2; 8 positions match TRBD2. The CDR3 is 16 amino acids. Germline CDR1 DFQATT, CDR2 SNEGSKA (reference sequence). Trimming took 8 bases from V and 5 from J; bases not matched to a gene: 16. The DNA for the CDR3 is TGCAGTCCTACAAGAGCGGGAGCCCTCAAAACCGGGGAGCTGTTTTTT. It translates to CSPTRAGALKTGELFF.

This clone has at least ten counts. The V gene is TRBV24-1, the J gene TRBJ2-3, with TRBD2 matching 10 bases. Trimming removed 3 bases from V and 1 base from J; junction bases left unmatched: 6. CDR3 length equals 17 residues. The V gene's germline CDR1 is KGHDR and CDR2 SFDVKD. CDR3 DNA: TGTGCCACCAGTGATCCCTCGGGGACTAGCGGCACAGATACGCAGTATTTT. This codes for CATSDPSGTSGTDTQYF.

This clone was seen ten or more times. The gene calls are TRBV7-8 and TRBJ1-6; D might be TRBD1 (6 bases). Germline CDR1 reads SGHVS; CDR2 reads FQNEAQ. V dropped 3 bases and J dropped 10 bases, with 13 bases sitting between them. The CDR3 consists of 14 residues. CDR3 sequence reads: CASSFSGGGSPLHF. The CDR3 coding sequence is TGTGCCAGCAGCTTTTCTGGGGGCGGATCACCCCTCCACTTT.

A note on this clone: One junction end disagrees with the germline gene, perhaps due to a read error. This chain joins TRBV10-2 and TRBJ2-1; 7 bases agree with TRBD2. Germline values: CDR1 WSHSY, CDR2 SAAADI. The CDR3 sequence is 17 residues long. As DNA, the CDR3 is TGTGCCAGCAGTGAGCATCGAACCGGGACTACGTACAATGAGCAGTTCTTC. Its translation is CASSEHRTGTTYNEQFF.

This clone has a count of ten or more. The CDR3 nucleotides read TGTGCCACCAGCAGCATACAGGGGGCGGCTACTGAAGCTTTCTTT. This gives the protein CATSSIQGAATEAFF. The chain joins TRBV15 to TRBJ1-1; 9 bases are shared with TRBD1. Germline CDR1 LNHNV, CDR2 YYDKDF (reference sequence). The CDR3 runs 15 residues. The ends lost 3 bases at V and 5 bases at J; junction bases unmatched: 7.

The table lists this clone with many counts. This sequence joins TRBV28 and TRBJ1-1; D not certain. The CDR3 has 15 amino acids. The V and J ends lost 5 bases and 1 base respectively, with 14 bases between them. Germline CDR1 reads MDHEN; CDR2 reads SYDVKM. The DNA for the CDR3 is TGTGCCAGCAGTCTCCCGGGTAAGGGGAACACTGAAGCTTTCTTT. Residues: CASSLPGKGNTEAFF.

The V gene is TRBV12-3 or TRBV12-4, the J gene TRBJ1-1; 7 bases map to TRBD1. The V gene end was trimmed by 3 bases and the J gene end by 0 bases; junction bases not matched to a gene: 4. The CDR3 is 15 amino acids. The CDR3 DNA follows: TGTGCCAGCAGTTTGGAGGGACAGCTGAACACTGAAGCTTTCTTT. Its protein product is CASSLEGQLNTEAFF.

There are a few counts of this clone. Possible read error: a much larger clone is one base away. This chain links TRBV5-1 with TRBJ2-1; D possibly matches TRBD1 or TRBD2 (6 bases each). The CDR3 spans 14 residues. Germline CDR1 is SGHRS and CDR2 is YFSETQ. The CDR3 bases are TGCGCCAGCAGGGGGGGCGGTGACTACAATGAGCAGCTCTTC. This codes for CASRGGGDYNEQLF. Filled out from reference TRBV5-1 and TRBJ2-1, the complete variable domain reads KAGVTQTPRYLIKTRGQQVTLSCSPISGHRSVSWYQQTPGQGLQFLFEYFSETQRNKGNFPGRFSGRQFSNSRSEMNVSTLELGDSALYLCASRGGGDYNEQLFGPGTRLTVL.

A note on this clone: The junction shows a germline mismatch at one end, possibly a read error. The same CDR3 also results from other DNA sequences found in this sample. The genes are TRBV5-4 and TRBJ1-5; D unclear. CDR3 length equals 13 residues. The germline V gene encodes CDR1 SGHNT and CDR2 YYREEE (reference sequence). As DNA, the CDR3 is TGTGCCAGCAGTGGCAGAACAGATCAGCCACAGCATTTT. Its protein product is CASSGRTDQPQHF.

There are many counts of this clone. This chain's CDR3 is CASSLGSGPRSPLHF. CDR3 sequence (DNA): TGTGCCAGCAGCCTAGGATCGGGCCCCAGATCCCCCCTCCACTTT. The chain recombines TRBV3-1 with TRBJ1-6; unclear D gene. Germline CDR1 and CDR2: LGHDT and YNNKEL (reference sequence). V shed 4 bases and J shed 13 bases, with 20 bases lying between them. This CDR3 has 15 residues.

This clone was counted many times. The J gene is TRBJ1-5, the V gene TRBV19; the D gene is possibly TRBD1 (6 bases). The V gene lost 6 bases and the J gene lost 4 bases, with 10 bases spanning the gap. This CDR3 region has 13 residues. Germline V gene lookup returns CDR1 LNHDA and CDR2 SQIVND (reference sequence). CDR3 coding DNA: TGTGCCAGTAGCAGGACAGAGAATCAGCCCCAGCATTTT. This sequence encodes CASSRTENQPQHF.

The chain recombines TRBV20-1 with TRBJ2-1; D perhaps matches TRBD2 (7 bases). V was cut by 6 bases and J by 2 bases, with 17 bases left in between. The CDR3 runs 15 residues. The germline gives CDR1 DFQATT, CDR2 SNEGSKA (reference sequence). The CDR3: CSARGDEGAYNEQFF. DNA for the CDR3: TGCAGTGCCCGGGGGGATGAGGGGGCCTACAATGAGCAGTTCTTC.

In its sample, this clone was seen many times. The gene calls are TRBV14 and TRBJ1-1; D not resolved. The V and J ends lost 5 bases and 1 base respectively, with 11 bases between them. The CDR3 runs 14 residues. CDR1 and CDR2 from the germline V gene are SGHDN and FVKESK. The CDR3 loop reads CASSFRTANTEAFF. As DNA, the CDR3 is TGTGCCAGCAGCTTCCGGACGGCGAACACTGAAGCTTTCTTT.

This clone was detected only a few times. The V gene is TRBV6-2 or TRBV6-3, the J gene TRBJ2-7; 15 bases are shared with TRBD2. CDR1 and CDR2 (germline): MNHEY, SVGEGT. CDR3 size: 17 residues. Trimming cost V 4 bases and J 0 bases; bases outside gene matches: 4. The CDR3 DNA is TGTGCCAGCAGTTGGACTAGCGGGAGGGTAAACTCCTACGAGCAGTACTTC. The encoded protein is CASSWTSGRVNSYEQYF.

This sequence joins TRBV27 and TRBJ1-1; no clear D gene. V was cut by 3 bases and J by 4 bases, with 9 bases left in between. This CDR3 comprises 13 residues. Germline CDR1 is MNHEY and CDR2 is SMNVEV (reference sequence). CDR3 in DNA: TGTGCCAGCAGTTTTACCCCGATCACTGAAGCTTTCTTT. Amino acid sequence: CASSFTPITEAFF.